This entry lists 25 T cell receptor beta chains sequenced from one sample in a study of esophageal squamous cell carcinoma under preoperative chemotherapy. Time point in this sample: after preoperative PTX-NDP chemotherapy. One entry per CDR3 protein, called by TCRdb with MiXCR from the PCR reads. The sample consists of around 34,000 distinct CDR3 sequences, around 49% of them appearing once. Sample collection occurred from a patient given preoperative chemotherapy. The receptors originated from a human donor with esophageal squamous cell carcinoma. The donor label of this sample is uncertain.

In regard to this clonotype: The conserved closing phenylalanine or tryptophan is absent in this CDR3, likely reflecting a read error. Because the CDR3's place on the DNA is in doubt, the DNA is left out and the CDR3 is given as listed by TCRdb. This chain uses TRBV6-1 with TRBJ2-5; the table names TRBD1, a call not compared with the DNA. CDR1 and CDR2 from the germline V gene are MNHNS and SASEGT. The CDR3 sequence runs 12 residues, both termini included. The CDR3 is CASSRTRQGAIP.

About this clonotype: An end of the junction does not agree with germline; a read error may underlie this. The CDR3 region has the DNA TGTGCCAGCAGCCAGGGACTCCCGGGGGTGAGCACCGGGAAGCTGTATTTT. Its protein is CASSQGLPGVSTGKLYF. The chain joins TRBV7-2 to TRBJ2-2, with D tentatively TRBD2 (6 bases). CDR3 length: 17 residues. CDR1 and CDR2 from the germline V gene are SGHTA and FQGNSA.

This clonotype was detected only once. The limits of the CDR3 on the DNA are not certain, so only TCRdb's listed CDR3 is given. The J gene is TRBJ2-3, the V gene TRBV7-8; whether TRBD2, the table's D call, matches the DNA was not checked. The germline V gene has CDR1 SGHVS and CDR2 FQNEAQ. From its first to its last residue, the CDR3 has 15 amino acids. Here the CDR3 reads CARGFGGGALDTQYF.

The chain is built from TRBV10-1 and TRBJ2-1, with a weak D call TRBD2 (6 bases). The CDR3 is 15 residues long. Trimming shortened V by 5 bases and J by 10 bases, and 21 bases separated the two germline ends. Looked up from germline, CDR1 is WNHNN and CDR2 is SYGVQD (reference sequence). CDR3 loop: CASSRDLTSSGEQFF. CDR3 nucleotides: TGCGCCAGCAGTCGGGACTTAACCTCTTCAGGGGAGCAGTTCTTC.

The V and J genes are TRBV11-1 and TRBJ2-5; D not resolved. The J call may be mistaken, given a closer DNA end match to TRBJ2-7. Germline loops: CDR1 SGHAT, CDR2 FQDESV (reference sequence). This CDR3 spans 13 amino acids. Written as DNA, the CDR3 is TGTGCCAGCAGCCAAACAAGAGACTACGAGCAGTACTTC. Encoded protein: CASSQTRDYEQYF.

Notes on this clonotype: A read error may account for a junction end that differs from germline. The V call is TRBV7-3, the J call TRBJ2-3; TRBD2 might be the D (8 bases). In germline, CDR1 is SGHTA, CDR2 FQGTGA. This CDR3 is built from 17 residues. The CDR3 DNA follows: TGTGCCAGCAGCCTCGAATCGGGGCGGGGGGACAGAAATATTCAGTATTTC. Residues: CASSLESGRGDRNIQYF.

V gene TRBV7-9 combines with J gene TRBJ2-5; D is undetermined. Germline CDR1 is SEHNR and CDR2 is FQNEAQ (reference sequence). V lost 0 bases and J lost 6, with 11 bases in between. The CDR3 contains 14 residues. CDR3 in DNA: TGTGCCAGCAGCTTAGCCGCCCCCCCAAAGACCCAGTACTTC. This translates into CASSLAAPPKTQYF.

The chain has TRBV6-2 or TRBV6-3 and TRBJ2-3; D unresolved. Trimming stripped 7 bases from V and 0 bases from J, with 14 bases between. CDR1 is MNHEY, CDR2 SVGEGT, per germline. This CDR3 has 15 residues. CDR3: CASILDALSTDTQYF. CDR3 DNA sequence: TGTGCCAGCATCTTAGACGCCCTTAGCACAGATACGCAGTATTTT.

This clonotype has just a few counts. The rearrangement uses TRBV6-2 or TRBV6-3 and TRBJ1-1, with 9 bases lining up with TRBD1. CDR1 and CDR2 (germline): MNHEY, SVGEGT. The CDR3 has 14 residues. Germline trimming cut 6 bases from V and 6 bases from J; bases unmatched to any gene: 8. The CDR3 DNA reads TGTGCCAGCAGGCCCGGACAGGGGACCGCTGAAGCTTTCTTT. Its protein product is CASRPGQGTAEAFF.

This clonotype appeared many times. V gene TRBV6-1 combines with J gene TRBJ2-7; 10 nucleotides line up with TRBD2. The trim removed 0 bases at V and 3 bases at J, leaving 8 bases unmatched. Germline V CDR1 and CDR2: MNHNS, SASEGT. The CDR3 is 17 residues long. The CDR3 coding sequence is TGTGCCAGCAGTGAAGCTAGGGCTAGCGGGGGCAACTACGAGCAGTACTTC. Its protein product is CASSEARASGGNYEQYF.

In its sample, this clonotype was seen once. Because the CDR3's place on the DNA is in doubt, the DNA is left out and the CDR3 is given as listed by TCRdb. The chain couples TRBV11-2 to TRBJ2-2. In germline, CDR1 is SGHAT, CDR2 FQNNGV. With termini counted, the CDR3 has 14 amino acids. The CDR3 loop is CASSSEVGTGTLYF.

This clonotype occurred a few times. Here the CDR3 reads CASSYSGTYSYNEQFF. The CDR3, as DNA: TGTGCCAGCAGCTATAGCGGGACTTACTCCTACAATGAGCAGTTCTTC. The chain uses TRBV7-3 and TRBJ2-1; TRBD2 aligns across 8 bases. Germline V gene data show CDR1 as SGHTA and CDR2 as FQGTGA. The CDR3 contains 16 residues. V dropped 4 bases and J dropped 0; count of bases not matched to a gene: 5.

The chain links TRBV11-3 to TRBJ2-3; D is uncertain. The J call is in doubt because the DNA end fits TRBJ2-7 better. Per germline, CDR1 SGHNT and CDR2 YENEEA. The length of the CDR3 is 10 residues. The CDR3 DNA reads TGTGCCAGCCACCAAGATACGCAGTACTTC. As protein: CASHQDTQYF.

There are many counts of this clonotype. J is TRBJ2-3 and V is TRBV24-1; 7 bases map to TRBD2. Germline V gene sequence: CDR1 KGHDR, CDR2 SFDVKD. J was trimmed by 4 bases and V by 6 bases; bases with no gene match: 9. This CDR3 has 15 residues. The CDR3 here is CATSTREDLSDTQYF. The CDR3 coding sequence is TGTGCCACCAGTACCCGGGAGGATCTGTCAGATACGCAGTATTTT.

The CDR3 region has the DNA TGTGCCAGCAGTACCGGGACAGGACCCTACGAGCAGTACTTC. Translated, it gives CASSTGTGPYEQYF. The chain couples TRBV6-1 to TRBJ2-5; 8 bases are a match to TRBD1. The end of the DNA fits TRBJ2-7 better, so the J call may be wrong. CDR1 and CDR2 from the germline V gene are MNHNS and SASEGT. The CDR3 contains 14 residues.

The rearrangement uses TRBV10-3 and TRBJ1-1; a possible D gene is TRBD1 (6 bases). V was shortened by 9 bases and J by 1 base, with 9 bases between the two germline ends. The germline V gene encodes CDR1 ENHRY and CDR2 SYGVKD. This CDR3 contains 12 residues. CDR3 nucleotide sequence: TGTGCCATAGGGACACAGAACACTGAAGCTTTCTTT. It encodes CAIGTQNTEAFF.

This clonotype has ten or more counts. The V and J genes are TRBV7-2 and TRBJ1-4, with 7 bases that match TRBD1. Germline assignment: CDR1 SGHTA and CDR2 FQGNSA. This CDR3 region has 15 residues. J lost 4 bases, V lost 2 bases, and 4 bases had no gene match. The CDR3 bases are TGTGCCAGCAGCTTACTTGACAGGGTTAATGAAAAACTGTTTTTT. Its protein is CASSLLDRVNEKLFF.

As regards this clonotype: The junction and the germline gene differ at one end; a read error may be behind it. CDR3 DNA: TGTGTCAGCAGGAAGACAGGGAGTTCCTACGAGCAGTACTTC. It codes for CVSRKTGSSYEQYF. The chain recombines TRBV12-3 or TRBV12-4 with TRBJ2-5, with TRBD1 matching 7 bases. The better agreement between TRBJ2-7 and the DNA end casts doubt on the J call. CDR3 length: 14 residues.

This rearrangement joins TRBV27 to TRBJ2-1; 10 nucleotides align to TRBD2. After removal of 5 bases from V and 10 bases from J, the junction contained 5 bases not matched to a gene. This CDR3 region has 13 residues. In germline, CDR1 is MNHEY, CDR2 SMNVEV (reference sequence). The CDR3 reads CASSPTSGIEQFF. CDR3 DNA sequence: TGTGCCAGCAGTCCCACTAGCGGGATAGAGCAGTTCTTC.

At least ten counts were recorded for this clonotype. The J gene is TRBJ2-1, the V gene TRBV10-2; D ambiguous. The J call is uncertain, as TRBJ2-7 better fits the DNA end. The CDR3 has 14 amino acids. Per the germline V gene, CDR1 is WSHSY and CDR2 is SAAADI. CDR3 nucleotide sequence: TGCGCCAGCACCCTTGACCTTGGCGCCTACGAGCAGTACTTC. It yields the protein CASTLDLGAYEQYF.

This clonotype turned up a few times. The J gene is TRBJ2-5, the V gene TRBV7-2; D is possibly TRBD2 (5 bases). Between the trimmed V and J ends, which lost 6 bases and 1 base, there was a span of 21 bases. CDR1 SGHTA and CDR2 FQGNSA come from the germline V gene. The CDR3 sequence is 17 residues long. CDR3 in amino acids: CASRPSRKRSLQETQYF. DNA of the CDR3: TGTGCCAGCAGACCAAGTCGGAAGCGGAGCCTCCAAGAGACCCAGTACTTC. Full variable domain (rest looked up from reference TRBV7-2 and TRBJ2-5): GAGVSQSPSNKVTEKGKDVELRCDPISGHTALYWYRQSLGQGLEFLIYFQGNSAPDKSGLPSDRFSAERTGGSVSTLTIQRTQQEDSAVYLCASRPSRKRSLQETQYFGPGTRLLVL.

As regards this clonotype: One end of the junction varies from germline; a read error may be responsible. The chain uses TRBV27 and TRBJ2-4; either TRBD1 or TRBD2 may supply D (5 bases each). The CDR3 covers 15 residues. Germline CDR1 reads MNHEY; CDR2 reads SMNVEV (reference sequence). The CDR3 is CGRGSGLWAENTQYF. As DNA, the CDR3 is TGTGGCCGCGGCTCGGGGCTGTGGGCCGAAAATACTCAGTATTTC.

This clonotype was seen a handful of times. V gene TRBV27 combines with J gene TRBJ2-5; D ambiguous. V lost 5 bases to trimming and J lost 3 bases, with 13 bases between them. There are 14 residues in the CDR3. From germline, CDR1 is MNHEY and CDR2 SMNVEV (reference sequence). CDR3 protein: CASSPYRMEETQYF. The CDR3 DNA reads TGTGCCAGCAGTCCGTACCGGATGGAAGAGACCCAGTACTTC.

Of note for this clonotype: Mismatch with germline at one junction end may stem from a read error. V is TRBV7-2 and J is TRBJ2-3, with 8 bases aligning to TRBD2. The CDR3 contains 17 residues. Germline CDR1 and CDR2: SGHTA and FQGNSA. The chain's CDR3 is CASSPGSGGSGTDTQYF. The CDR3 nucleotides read TGTGCCAGCAGCCCAGGCTCGGGGGGGAGCGGCACAGATACGCAGTATTTC.

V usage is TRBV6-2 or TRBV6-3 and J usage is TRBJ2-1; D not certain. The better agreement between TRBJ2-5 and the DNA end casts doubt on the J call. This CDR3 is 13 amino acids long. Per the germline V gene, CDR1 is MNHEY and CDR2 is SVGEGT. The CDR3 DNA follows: TGTGCCAGCAGTTCGGACCTCACTGGGACCCAGTACTTC. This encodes CASSSDLTGTQYF.